A selection of T cell receptor beta chains follows, all from one sample in a study of T cells after somatic rescue of genetic block. Some clones are missing from TCRdb's copy, which holds only in-frame ones; the method was immunoSEQ multiplex PCR. The sample records roughly 120,000 clones, 90% to 95% being singletons. Sequencing used peripheral blood mononuclear cells (PBMCs). The receptor source for this set is a woman aged 18-29 years. Each CDR3 is given with its conserved first and last residue. D genes are given only for firm matches. Part of the rows lack a size; the others show once, few, many or a class for expanded clones.

D,size,V,J,DNA,CDR3
-,-,TRBV5-1,TRBJ1-2,TGCGCCAGCAGCTTGAACCCCTCTTCCTCCAGGGAGTATGGCTACACCTTC,CASSLNPSSSREYGYTF
TRBD2,-,TRBV10-2,TRBJ2-2,TGCGCCAGCAGTGACTTACTAGCGGGGGGGCTTAGCACCGGGGAGCTGTTTTTT,CASSDLLAGGLSTGELFF
TRBD2,-,TRBV4-1,TRBJ2-5,TGCGCCAGCAGCCAACCCACGAGCGGGGTGCTAGAGACCCAGTACTTC,CASSQPTSGVLETQYF
-,-,TRBV11-2,TRBJ1-5,TGTGCCAGCAGCTTAGACGACCCAGGGGGCAATCAGCCCCAGCATTTT,CASSLDDPGGNQPQHF
-,-,TRBV27,TRBJ1-1,TGTGCCAGCAGTTTGAGACAGGCCAACACTGAAGCTTTCTTT,CASSLRQANTEAFF
TRBD1,-,TRBV5-6,TRBJ1-6,TGTGCCAGCAGCTTGTTGGGACAGGGTGCGCCCCTCCACTTT,CASSLLGQGAPLHF
TRBD2,-,TRBV6-4,TRBJ2-1,TGTGCCAGCAGCAGACTAGCGGGGGATAGGGATGAGCAGTTCTTC,CASSRLAGDRDEQFF
TRBD1,-,TRBV7-9,TRBJ1-3,TGTGCCAGCAGCTGGACAGGAGGAAACACCATATATTTT,CASSWTGGNTIYF
-,once,TRBV30,TRBJ1-3,TGTGCCTGGAGTGGGACCGGAGAGGGCACCATATATTTT,CAWSGTGEGTIYF
-,-,TRBV30,TRBJ1-3,TGTGCCGCGCGACGGGGAAACACCATATATTTT,CAARRGNTIYF
-,-,TRBV28,TRBJ1-2,TGTGCCAGCAGTTTAGAGGATGGCTACACCTTC,CASSLEDGYTF
-,-,TRBV20-1,TRBJ2-3,TGCAGTGCTGTAGGAGATACGCAGTATTTT,CSAVGDTQYF
-,-,TRBV6-5,TRBJ2-1,TGTGCCAGCTTTAGGGACCCCCTAATTTACAATGAGCAGTTCTTC,CASFRDPLIYNEQFF
TRBD2,-,TRBV7-2,TRBJ2-3,TGTGCCAGCAGCTTAGGGACTAGCAGACTCAGGGATACGCAGTATTTT,CASSLGTSRLRDTQYF
TRBD1,-,TRBV7-9,TRBJ1-1,TGTGCCAGCAGCTTAGAGGGGACAGCTTTTAAAGCTTTCTTT,CASSLEGTAFKAFF
TRBD2,once,TRBV5-1,TRBJ2-3,TGCGCCAGCAGTCCGGGGACTAGCTTAACAGATACGCAGTATTTT,CASSPGTSLTDTQYF
-,-,TRBV19,TRBJ1-2,TGTGCTTCTCAGGGGAGGACTAACTATGGCTACACCTTC,CASQGRTNYGYTF
-,once,TRBV11-2,TRBJ2-6,TGTGCCAGCAGCTTAAGGGACTCTGGGGCCAACGTCCTGACTTTC,CASSLRDSGANVLTF
-,-,TRBV7-2,TRBJ2-5,TGTGCCAGCAGCGGAAACAGGGAGACCCAGTACTTC,CASSGNRETQYF
-,once,TRBV19,TRBJ1-4,TGTGCCAGTGGGGCAGTCTCTAATGAAAAACTGTTTTTT,CASGAVSNEKLFF
-,-,TRBV7-2,TRBJ2-1,TGTGCCAGCAGACAGGTAGGGGAGAATGAGCAGTTCTTC,CASRQVGENEQFF
TRBD2,few,TRBV6-1,TRBJ2-5,TGTGCCAGCAGTGGGCTGACTAGCGGGGGAACAGAGACCCAGTACTTC,CASSGLTSGGTETQYF
-,-,TRBV6-4,TRBJ1-5,TGTGCCAGCGGTTCTTGGGGGCAGCCCCAGCATTTT,CASGSWGQPQHF
-,-,TRBV4-3,TRBJ2-2,TGCGCCAGCGGTCCGACAGGGGAGGGGCTGTTTTTT,CASGPTGEGLFF
-,-,TRBV7-2,TRBJ2-3,TGTGCCAGCAGCTTGGGAGGGGGGCCAGATACGCAGTATTTT,CASSLGGGPDTQYF
-,-,TRBV9,TRBJ2-3,TGTGCCAGCAGCGAGGTTGGACTAATCTCAGATACGCAGTATTTT,CASSEVGLISDTQYF
TRBD1,-,TRBV19,TRBJ1-4,TGTGCCAGTACCTATTCTCCGGGACAGGGGACCGAAAAACTGTTTTTT,CASTYSPGQGTEKLFF
-,-,TRBV5-6,TRBJ2-3,TGTGCCAGCAGCTTTAGAACAGATACGCAGTATTTT,CASSFRTDTQYF
TRBD1,-,TRBV25-1,TRBJ1-2,TGTGCCAGCAGTGAACCTGGGACAGCCTATGGCTACACCTTC,CASSEPGTAYGYTF
TRBD1,-,TRBV9,TRBJ2-7,TGTGCCAGCAGCGTAGGGGGACAGGGTAACGACGAGCAGTACTTC,CASSVGGQGNDEQYF
-,-,TRBV4-1,TRBJ1-4,TGCGCCAGCAGGGGATCGTGGGGGCTCGGGGAAAAACTGTTTTTT,CASRGSWGLGEKLFF
-,-,TRBV18,TRBJ1-5,TGTGCCAGCTCACCAGGGGGTAATCAGCCCCAGCATTTT,CASSPGGNQPQHF
-,-,TRBV30,TRBJ2-2,TGTGCCTGGATGCCAGAGACCTGGTACCCCGGGGAGCTGTTTTTT,CAWMPETWYPGELFF
-,-,TRBV4-3,TRBJ2-6,TGCGCCAGCAGCCAAGAAAAATTGGCCAGGGGAGGCTTTGGGGCCAACGTCCTGACTTTC,CASSQEKLARGGFGANVLTF
TRBD2,-,TRBV7-2,TRBJ2-1,TGTGCCAGCAGTCCGAACAGCGGGGATTACAATGAGCAGTTCTTC,CASSPNSGDYNEQFF
TRBD1,-,TRBV27,TRBJ1-4,TGTGCCAGCAGTACCAGGGGGCCGAGGGGTGAAAAACTGTTTTTT,CASSTRGPRGEKLFF
-,-,TRBV2,TRBJ1-1,TGTGCCAGCAGTGGTGACAGCCCTGAAGCTTTCTTT,CASSGDSPEAFF
-,-,TRBV9,TRBJ2-3,TGTGCCAGCAGCGTAGGTAGTGTGCGTACAGATACGCAGTATTTT,CASSVGSVRTDTQYF
-,-,TRBV11-3,TRBJ2-1,TGTGCCAGCAGCTTAGGAGCAGGGGACGGAGAGGGCAATGAGCAGTTCTTC,CASSLGAGDGEGNEQFF
-,-,TRBV4-1,TRBJ2-5,TGCGCCAGCAGCCAAGATTCAGAGACCCAGTACTTC,CASSQDSETQYF
TRBD1,-,TRBV27,TRBJ1-1,TGTGCCAGCAGGGGACAGTTCATGAACACTGAAGCTTTCTTT,CASRGQFMNTEAFF
-,-,TRBV18,TRBJ2-7,TGTGCCAGCTCACCACAGGGCAGTCGGTACTACGAGCAGTACTTC,CASSPQGSRYYEQYF